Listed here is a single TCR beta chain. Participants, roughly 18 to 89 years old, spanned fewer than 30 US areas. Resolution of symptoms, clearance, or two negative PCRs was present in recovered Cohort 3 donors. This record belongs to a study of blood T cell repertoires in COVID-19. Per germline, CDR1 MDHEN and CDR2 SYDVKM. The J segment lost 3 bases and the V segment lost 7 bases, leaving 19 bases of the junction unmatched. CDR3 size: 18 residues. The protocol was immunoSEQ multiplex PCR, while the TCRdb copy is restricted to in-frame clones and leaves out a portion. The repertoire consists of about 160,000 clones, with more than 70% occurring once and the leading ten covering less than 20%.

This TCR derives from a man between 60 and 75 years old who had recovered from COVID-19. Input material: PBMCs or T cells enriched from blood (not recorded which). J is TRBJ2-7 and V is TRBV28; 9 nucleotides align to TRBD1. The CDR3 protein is CASKFARISGTGIYEQYF. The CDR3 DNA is TGTGCCAGCAAGTTTGCCCGTATATCCGGGACAGGGATCTACGAGCAGTACTTC. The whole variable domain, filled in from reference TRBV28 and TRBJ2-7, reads DVKVTQSSRYLVKRTGEKVFLECVQDMDHENMFWYRQDPGLGLRLIYFSYDVKMKEKGDIPEGYSVSREKKERFSLILESASTNQTSMYLCASKFARISGTGIYEQYFGPGTRLTVT.